This T cell receptor (beta chain) was retrieved from a study of T cells in localized non-small cell lung cancer. Study results and limitations: Adjacent uninvolved lung tissue had the highest T cell clonality, exceeding tumor.

Sequenced by immunoSEQ multiplex PCR; TCRdb stores in-frame clones only, minus some. The sample comprises 61,000 or so clones, 70% to 90% of which are singletons, and less than 6% rests with the top ten. This clone has a single count. The antigen is unknown. The germline V gene has CDR1 MNHEY and CDR2 SVGAGI. V was shortened by 6 bases and J by 6 bases, with 18 bases between the two germline ends. CDR3 length: 14 residues. This clonotype was obtained from a woman between 35 and 70 years old with stage I lung adenocarcinoma. The chain joins TRBV6-5 to TRBJ2-7; tentatively, D is TRBD2 (7 bases). The sequencing here drew on peripheral blood, taken before any cancer treatment. The CDR3 sequence: CASRLGGGPGEQYF. As DNA, the CDR3 is TGTGCCAGCAGGTTGGGAGGGGGACCCGGCGAGCAGTACTTC.